A single T cell receptor (beta chain) is shown here with its context. This clone was picked up one time. Its antigen specificity is not known. No base qualities exist here, and no much larger clone lies one base off it. Deletion took 3 bases off V and 5 bases off J, with a span of 23 bases between the germline ends. The CDR3, cysteine through phenylalanine, is 16 amino acids long. The read is trimmed to its CDR3 DNA, 48 bases read in frame from base 1. CDR1 and CDR2, per the germline V gene (reference sequence), are DFQATT and SNEGSKA. This sample is part of a study of blood T cell repertoires in COVID-19 (dated by TCRdb to 2020 to 2021). With respect to the entire study: Samples from collaborators originated in the United States, Italy and Spain and spanned both the acute and convalescent phases of COVID-19. The prospective study material was composed of cDNA or gDNA derived from T cells, B-cell-depleted T cells, or PBMCs. The dataset comprised deeply sampled blood TCRbeta repertoires from subjects exposed to, actively infected with, or recovered from COVID-19. The repertoires were released in a freely available public database meant as a resource for research on the immune response to SARS-CoV-2. Samples were obtained from the ongoing ImmuneRACE study (first 160 participants) and from about 1,300 subjects provided by 6 global collaborators. Sample metadata almost always included a de-identified subject ID, COVID-19 status, age in years and sex. Where HLA class I and class II types were available, the types were taken from metadata supplied by the sample provider, not from assay-based typing. Overall results and qualifications from the work: The amount of clinical and demographic metadata varied by source and participant and was provided uncurated.

Whole blood was collected in K2EDTA tubes by collaborating institutions according to the institutions' own protocols. For TCRbeta analysis, collaborator samples were shipped as frozen whole blood, as isolated PBMCs, or as DNA extracted from either sample type. TCRbeta CDR3 regions were amplified from genomic DNA using the immunoSEQ Assay, a bias-controlled multiplex PCR. On the study's bioinformatics: Within the assay, amplification of reference gene primers was used to estimate how many nucleated cells each sample contained. To quantify the absolute abundance of each unique TCRbeta CDR3 rearrangement, sequence reads were collapsed and filtered. For each sample, productive Simpson clonality was calculated by taking the square root of Simpson's diversity index across productive rearrangements. Entries here come from immuneACCESS through TCRdb and include only in-frame sequences with V and J called. Some clones fail to appear in such tables; in the studies checked, an unresolved V gene covers under half of the shortfall, and the cause of the remainder is unknown. The V and J calls and clone size are taken from that table; D and trimming were inferred from the DNA. The sample includes more than 85,000 clones, with around 90% observed a single time. The top ten clones comprise about 6% of the sample.

Input material: peripheral blood. This clonotype was sampled from a woman aged 60-75 years with acute or convalescent COVID-19. The chain is encoded by TRBV20-1 joined to TRBJ2-7; D gene: possibly TRBD1, on 6 matching bases. CDR3 region: CSASSGAWGLSDEQYF. The bases are TGCAGTGCTAGTTCAGGGGCGTGGGGCCTTAGTGACGAGCAGTACTTC.